The 19 T cell receptor beta chains reported below all come from one sample, sequenced in a study of metastatic and nonmetastatic thyroid tumors. Every patient was untreated before thyroid surgery. TCRdb reanalyzed the PCR reads with MiXCR. The sample lists 25,000 to 30,000 clones; around 14% were seen once. The specimen sequenced was blood. These receptor sequences come from a male donor with papillary thyroid cancer or a benign thyroid nodule (not recorded which). Some clones in this sample may be carry-over from other donors' samples.

This clone was seen repeatedly, ten times or more. The chain joins TRBV28 to TRBJ2-2, with unresolved D. This CDR3 region has 13 residues. Germline assignment: CDR1 MDHEN and CDR2 SYDVKM. V was trimmed by 2 bases and J by 1 base, leaving 2 bases between them. The CDR3 sequence is CASSLRNTGELFF. DNA for the CDR3: TGTGCCAGCAGTTTAAGGAACACCGGGGAGCTGTTTTTT. The full variable domain, with the rest looked up from reference TRBV28 and TRBJ2-2, is DVKVTQSSRYLVKRTGEKVFLECVQDMDHENMFWYRQDPGLGLRLIYFSYDVKMKEKGDIPEGYSVSREKKERFSLILESASTNQTSMYLCASSLRNTGELFFGEGSRLTVL.

This clone was observed many times. The V gene is TRBV20-1, the J gene TRBJ1-1; D not resolved. V was clipped by 2 bases and J by 1 base, with 11 bases between them. CDR3 length: 14 amino acids. Germline CDR1 is DFQATT and CDR2 is SNEGSKA (reference sequence). The CDR3 sequence is CSARRGSENTEAFF. CDR3 bases: TGCAGTGCTAGACGAGGGTCCGAGAACACTGAAGCTTTCTTT.

This rearrangement joins TRBV11-1 to TRBJ1-6; TRBD1 agrees at 9 bases. This CDR3 is built from 16 residues. Germline CDR1 and CDR2: SGHAT and FQDESV (reference sequence). With V trimmed by 3 bases and J by 7 bases, 7 bases remained unmatched. The CDR3: CASSLSGTGSNSPLHF. The CDR3 DNA follows: TGTGCCAGCAGCTTGTCCGGGACAGGGTCGAATTCACCCCTCCACTTT.

There are many counts of this clone. V and J are TRBV7-2 and TRBJ2-1, with D perhaps TRBD1 (6 bases). The CDR3 totals 14 residues. In germline, CDR1 is SGHTA, CDR2 FQGNSA. V shed 2 bases and J shed 9 bases, with 14 bases lying between them. CDR3 region: CASSLPNRAREQFF. The CDR3 region has the DNA TGTGCCAGCAGCTTACCAAACAGGGCCCGTGAGCAGTTCTTC.

Comments on this clone: Since a much larger clone is just one base distant, this may be a read error. The same CDR3 can be traced to other DNA sequences in this sample. This rearrangement joins TRBV5-6 to TRBJ2-3; TRBD1 is a possible D gene (5 bases). Trimming removed 6 bases from V and 2 bases from J, with 10 bases in between. The CDR3 has 13 amino acids. In germline, CDR1 is SGHDT, CDR2 YYEEEE. CDR3 coding DNA: TGTGCCAGCACCAGGGTTTCCACAGATACGCAGTATTTT. Translation gives CASTRVSTDTQYF.

The chain uses TRBV19 and TRBJ2-2; no definite D call. The V end lost 3 bases, the J end lost 3 bases, and 14 bases lay between the germline ends. Germline V lookup: CDR1 LNHDA, CDR2 SQIVND (reference sequence). This CDR3 has 16 residues. The CDR3 loop is CASSMPHGVDTGELFF. The CDR3 bases are TGTGCCAGTAGTATGCCCCACGGTGTAGACACCGGGGAGCTGTTTTTT.

There are many counts of this clone. The chain links TRBV24-1 to TRBJ1-6, with TRBD1 matching 7 bases. The ends lost 4 bases at V and 6 bases at J; junction bases unmatched: 2. The CDR3 covers 14 residues. Germline V gene data show CDR1 as KGHDR and CDR2 as SFDVKD. CDR3 DNA: TGTGCCACCAGTGACACAGGGGTTAATTCACCCCTCCACTTT. This sequence encodes CATSDTGVNSPLHF.

This sequence joins TRBV24-1 and TRBJ2-2; D not certain. Germline V lookup: CDR1 KGHDR, CDR2 SFDVKD. V was clipped by 5 bases and J by 10 bases, with 16 bases between them. This CDR3 has 14 amino acids. The CDR3 protein is CATSGDADTLELFF. The DNA for the CDR3 is TGTGCCACCAGTGGTGACGCGGATACCTTGGAGCTGTTTTTT.

This clone occurred many times. J is TRBJ2-7 and V is TRBV20-1; D may be TRBD1 (6 bases). The CDR3 has 13 amino acids. With 4 bases removed from V and 2 bases from J, the gap between germline ends came to 12 bases. The V gene's germline CDR1 is DFQATT and CDR2 SNEGSKA (reference sequence). CDR3 DNA sequence: TGCAGTGCTACTCGACAGGTCCCCTACGAGCAGTACTTC. Translating gives CSATRQVPYEQYF.

This clone was recorded at least ten times. The gene calls are TRBV27 and TRBJ1-1; 7 bases agree with TRBD1. This CDR3 spans 14 amino acids. CDR1 and CDR2 (germline): MNHEY, SMNVEV (reference sequence). J lost 4 bases, V lost 3 bases, and 5 bases had no gene match. Written as DNA, the CDR3 is TGTGCCAGCAGTTTCTCAGGGGGAAGCACTGAAGCTTTCTTT. Translation gives CASSFSGGSTEAFF.

On this clone: One end of the junction fails to match germline, which may point to a read error. This chain connects TRBV28 to TRBJ2-2; perhaps TRBD1 as D (7 bases). CDR1 and CDR2 from the germline V gene are MDHEN and SYDVKM. The CDR3 length is 17 residues. The CDR3 loop reads CASSLLSRSGPEGALFF. In DNA, the CDR3 is TGTGCCAGCAGTTTATTAAGTAGGTCCGGGCCGGAGGGGGCGCTGTTTTTT. Full variable domain (outside the CDR3, taken from reference TRBV28 and TRBJ2-2): DVKVTQSSRYLVKRTGEKVFLECVQDMDHENMFWYRQDPGLGLRLIYFSYDVKMKEKGDIPEGYSVSREKKERFSLILESASTNQTSMYLCASSLLSRSGPEGALFFGEGSRLTVL.

This clone has at least ten counts. The chain has TRBV29-1 and TRBJ1-2; D uncertain. Germline CDR1 SQVTM, CDR2 ANQGSEA. The CDR3 runs to 13 residues. Trimming left V 5 bases short and J 8 bases short, with 18 bases between. Written as DNA, the CDR3 is TGCAGCGTTAGCTCGGGCCTTCTGGGGGGCTACACCTTC. Translating gives CSVSSGLLGGYTF.

This clone was seen many times. The V gene is TRBV30, the J gene TRBJ1-5; D remains unclear. Germline V gene sequence: CDR1 GTSNPN, CDR2 SVGIG (reference sequence). V was pared by 0 bases and J by 5 bases, with 8 bases between. This CDR3 spans 13 amino acids. Here the CDR3 reads CAWSVQGDQPQHF. CDR3 DNA: TGTGCCTGGAGTGTACAAGGAGATCAGCCCCAGCATTTT.

To note about this clone: Germline and junction disagree at one end, which may indicate a read error. The chain uses TRBV7-2 and TRBJ2-7, with 8 nucleotides matching TRBD2. Germline values: CDR1 SGHTA, CDR2 FQGNSA. The CDR3 loop spans 15 amino acids. The CDR3 spells CAISPLAGDAYEQYF. CDR3 coding DNA: TGTGCCATCAGCCCCCTAGCGGGTGACGCCTACGAGCAGTACTTC.

This clone was seen ten or more times. This chain uses TRBV30 with TRBJ1-2; D is unresolved. The CDR3 consists of 12 residues. With 3 bases removed from V and 2 bases from J, the gap between germline ends came to 7 bases. CDR1 GTSNPN and CDR2 SVGIG come from the germline V gene (reference sequence). In DNA form, the CDR3 reads TGTGCCTGGAGGGACGGGAACTATGGCTACACCTTC. Translating it yields CAWRDGNYGYTF. The full variable domain, completed using reference TRBV30 and TRBJ1-2, is SQTIHQWPATLVQPVGSPLSLECTVEGTSNPNLYWYRQAAGRGLQLLFYSVGIGQISSEVPQNLSASRPQDRQFILSSKKLLLSDSGFYLCAWRDGNYGYTFGSGTRLTVV.

The chain uses TRBV11-2 and TRBJ2-5, with 9 bases identical to TRBD2. CDR3 length: 20 amino acids. J was trimmed by 1 base and V by 2 bases; bases with no gene match: 17. Germline V CDR1 and CDR2: SGHAT, FQNNGV. The CDR3 DNA is TGTGCCAGCAGCTTATCCCCCCCGGGGGTAGCGGGGGAGTCCCAAGAGACCCAGTACTTC. Translation: CASSLSPPGVAGESQETQYF.

This clone was counted many times. J is TRBJ1-6 and V is TRBV6-1; perhaps TRBD1 as D (5 bases). Looked up from germline, CDR1 is MNHNS and CDR2 is SASEGT. V gave up 7 bases and J gave up 8 bases, with 12 bases separating them. The CDR3 totals 13 residues. Here the CDR3 reads CASTSGTYSPLHF. The CDR3 DNA reads TGTGCCAGCACCTCCGGGACCTATTCACCCCTCCACTTT.

By frequency in the sample, this clone is medium-sized (0.01 to 0.1%). The rearrangement links TRBV11-3 to TRBJ1-1, with 8 bases lining up with TRBD1. Germline trimming cut 4 bases from V and 7 bases from J; bases unmatched to any gene: 5. The CDR3 sequence is 13 residues long. Germline V CDR1 and CDR2: SGHNT, YENEEA. The CDR3 protein is CASSWGTGREAFF. CDR3 nucleotide sequence: TGTGCCAGCAGCTGGGGGACAGGCCGTGAAGCTTTCTTT.

This clone showed up many times. V usage is TRBV6-1 and J usage is TRBJ1-1; a possible D gene is TRBD1 (6 bases). The CDR3 has 14 residues. Trimming shortened V by 3 bases and J by 11 bases, and 19 bases separated the two germline ends. CDR1 and CDR2 (germline): MNHNS, SASEGT. The CDR3 reads CASSDYVGGISAFF. The CDR3 DNA reads as TGTGCCAGCAGTGACTACGTAGGGGGGATTTCGGCTTTCTTT.